Sequencing of this T cell receptor beta chain was carried out in a study of cytomegalovirus exposure and HLA in healthy donors. The overall study: An analysis done earlier identified more than 90 million unique TCR beta sequences from about 180 million T cells. General study points: Across donors, presence/absence analyses took sequencing depth to be roughly uniform. Later work associated approximately 17,000 TCR beta sequences with HLA alleles at 0.05 false discovery rate. No immune exposure information besides CMV serostatus was available.

The PCR employed 60 Vbeta primers together with 13 Jbeta primers. Clones were read by immunoSEQ multiplex PCR, and TCRdb kept only the in-frame ones, dropping some. The table shows more than 100,000 clones, with about 81% occurring only once. This clone was seen a single time. Its antigen is as yet unknown. This CDR3 is built from 17 residues. V lost 0 bases and J lost 6, with 19 bases in between. Germline V gives CDR1 SGHAT, CDR2 FQNNGV. The V gene is TRBV11-2, the J gene TRBJ2-3, with unresolved D. This clonotype originated in a woman in her forties or fifties in good health and CMV-seropositive. Input material: PBMCs. The CDR3 DNA follows: TGTGCCAGCAGCTTAGAAACGGTCAAAAGGTCAGGCGATACGCAGTATTTT. The encoded protein is CASSLETVKRSGDTQYF.